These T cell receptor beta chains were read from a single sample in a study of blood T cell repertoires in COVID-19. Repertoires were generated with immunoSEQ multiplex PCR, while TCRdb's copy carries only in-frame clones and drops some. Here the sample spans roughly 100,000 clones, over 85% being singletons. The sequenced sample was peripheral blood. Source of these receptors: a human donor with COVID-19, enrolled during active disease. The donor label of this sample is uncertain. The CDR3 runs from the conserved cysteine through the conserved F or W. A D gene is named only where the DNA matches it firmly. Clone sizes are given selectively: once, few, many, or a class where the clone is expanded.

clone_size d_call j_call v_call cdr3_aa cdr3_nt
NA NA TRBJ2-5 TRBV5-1 CASSTPPGETQYF TGCGCCAGCAGCACACCCCCGGGGGAGACCCAGTACTTC
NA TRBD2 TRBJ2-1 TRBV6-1 CASSEEGGRGSDEQFF TGTGCCAGCAGTGAAGAGGGCGGGAGGGGTTCCGATGAGCAGTTCTTC
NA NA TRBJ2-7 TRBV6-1 CASSEAHRASYEQYF TGTGCCAGCAGTGAAGCGCACAGGGCCTCCTACGAGCAGTACTTC
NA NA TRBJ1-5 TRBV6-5 CASSPGQGQPQHF TGTGCCAGCAGTCCGGGCCAGGGTCAGCCCCAGCATTTT
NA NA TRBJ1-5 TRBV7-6 CASSATGRSNQPQHF TGTGCCAGCAGCGCAACAGGCCGTAGCAATCAGCCCCAGCATTTT
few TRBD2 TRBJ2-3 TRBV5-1 CASRLAGGRDTQYF TGCGCCAGCAGACTAGCGGGGGGCAGGGATACGCAGTATTTT
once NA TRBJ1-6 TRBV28 CASSLQLLSPLHF TGTGCCAGCAGTTTACAGTTATTGTCTCCCCTCCACTTT
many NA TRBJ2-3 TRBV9 CASSYSPAPGADTQYF TGTGCCAGCAGCTATTCCCCAGCTCCGGGGGCAGATACGCAGTATTTT
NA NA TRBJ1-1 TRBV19 CASNVGIMNTEAFF TGTGCCAGTAATGTCGGTATCATGAACACTGAAGCTTTCTTT
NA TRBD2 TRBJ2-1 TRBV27 CASSIPRGGSDNEQFF TGTGCCAGCAGTATCCCTCGGGGGGGCAGCGACAATGAGCAGTTCTTC
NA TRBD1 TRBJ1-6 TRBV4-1 CASSQGTGPSPLHF TGCGCCAGCAGCCAAGGGACAGGGCCTTCACCCCTCCACTTT
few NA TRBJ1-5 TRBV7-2 CASSLKAGQTIQPQHF TGTGCCAGCAGCTTGAAGGCAGGGCAAACGATTCAGCCCCAGCATTTT
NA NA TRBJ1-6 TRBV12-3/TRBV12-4 CASSSRNSPLHF TGTGCCAGCAGTTCACGGAATTCACCCCTCCACTTT
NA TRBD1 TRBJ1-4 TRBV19 CASSSGQGIEKLFF TGTGCCAGTAGCTCGGGACAGGGCATTGAAAAACTGTTTTTT
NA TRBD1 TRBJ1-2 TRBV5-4 CASSLFAGTGFVSNYGYTF TGTGCCAGCAGCTTGTTTGCCGGGACAGGGTTTGTTTCGAACTATGGCTACACCTTC
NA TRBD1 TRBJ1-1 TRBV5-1 CASRTTGENTEAFF TGCGCCAGCAGGACTACAGGGGAGAACACTGAAGCTTTCTTT